Sequencing of this T cell receptor (beta chain) was carried out in a study of CD8 T cells in ankylosing spondylitis. Overall study findings and caveats: About 8 highly homologous variants made up a TCR beta motif that seemed to typify ankylosing spondylitis blood.

Concerning this clonotype: The antigen remains undetermined.

This CDR3 contains 14 residues. CDR1 is KGHSH, CDR2 LQKENI, per germline. V shed 5 bases and J 5 bases; nucleotides not matched to a gene: 7. TCRdb independently ran MiXCR on the 5' RACE reads; one entry per CDR3 protein. The table has some 800,000 distinct CDR3 sequences, 12% seen once; the top ten hold less than 0.65%. Material for sequencing was blood, either unsorted or a sorted T cell fraction (not recorded which). This rearrangement joins TRBV18 to TRBJ2-7, with TRBD1 identical over 9 bases. The source is a male donor with ankylosing spondylitis. The CDR3 reads CASSSTGTGHEQYF. The CDR3 region has the DNA TGTGCCAGCTCAAGTACCGGGACAGGGCACGAGCAGTACTTC.